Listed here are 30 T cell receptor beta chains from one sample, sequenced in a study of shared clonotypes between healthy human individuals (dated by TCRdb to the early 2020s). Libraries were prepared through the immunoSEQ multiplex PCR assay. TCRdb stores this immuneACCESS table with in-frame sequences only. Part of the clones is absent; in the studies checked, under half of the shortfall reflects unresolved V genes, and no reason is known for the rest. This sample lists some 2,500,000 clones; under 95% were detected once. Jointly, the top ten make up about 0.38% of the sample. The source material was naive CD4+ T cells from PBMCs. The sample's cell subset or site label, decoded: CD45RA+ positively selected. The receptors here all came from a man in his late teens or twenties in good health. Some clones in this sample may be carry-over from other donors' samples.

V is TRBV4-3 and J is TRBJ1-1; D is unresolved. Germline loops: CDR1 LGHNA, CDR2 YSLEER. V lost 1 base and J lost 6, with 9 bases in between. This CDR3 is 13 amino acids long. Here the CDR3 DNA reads TGCGCCAGCAGCCAAGGGCCGGATTCTGAAGCTTTCTTT. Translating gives CASSQGPDSEAFF.

CDR3 sequence reads: CASSAGTSGRAGQFF. In nucleotides, the CDR3 is TGTGCCAGCAGCGCCGGGACTAGCGGGAGGGCTGGGCAGTTCTTC. The gene calls are TRBV13 and TRBJ2-1; 16 nucleotides match TRBD2. With V trimmed by 5 bases and J by 12 bases, 7 bases remained unmatched. Germline V CDR1 and CDR2: PRHDT, FYEKMQ (reference sequence). This CDR3 spans 15 amino acids.

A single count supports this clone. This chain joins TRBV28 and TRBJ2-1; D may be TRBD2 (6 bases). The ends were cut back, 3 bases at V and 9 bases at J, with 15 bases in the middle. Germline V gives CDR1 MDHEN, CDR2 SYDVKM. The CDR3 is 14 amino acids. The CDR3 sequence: CASSFGRTMGEQFF. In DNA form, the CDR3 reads TGTGCCAGCAGTTTTGGTCGGACTATGGGTGAGCAGTTCTTC.

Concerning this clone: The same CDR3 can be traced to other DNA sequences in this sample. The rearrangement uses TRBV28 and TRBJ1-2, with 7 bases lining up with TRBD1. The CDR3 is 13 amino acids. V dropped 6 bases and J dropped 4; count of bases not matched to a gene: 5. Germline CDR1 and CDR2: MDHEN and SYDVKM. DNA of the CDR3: TGTGCCAGCAGCTACAGGGGCGGCTATGGCTACACCTTC. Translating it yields CASSYRGGYGYTF.

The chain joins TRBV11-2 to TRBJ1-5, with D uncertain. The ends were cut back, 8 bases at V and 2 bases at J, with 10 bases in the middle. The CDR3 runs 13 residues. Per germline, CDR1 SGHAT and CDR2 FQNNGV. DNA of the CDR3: TGTGCCAGCGGGGTAAACCGCAATCAGCCCCAGCATTTT. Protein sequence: CASGVNRNQPQHF.

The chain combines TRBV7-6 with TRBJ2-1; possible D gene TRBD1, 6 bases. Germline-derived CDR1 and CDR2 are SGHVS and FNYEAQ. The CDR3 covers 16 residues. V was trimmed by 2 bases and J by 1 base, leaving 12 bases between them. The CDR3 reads CASSLWPGTSYNEQFF. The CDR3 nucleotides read TGTGCCAGCAGCTTATGGCCTGGGACATCCTACAATGAGCAGTTCTTC.

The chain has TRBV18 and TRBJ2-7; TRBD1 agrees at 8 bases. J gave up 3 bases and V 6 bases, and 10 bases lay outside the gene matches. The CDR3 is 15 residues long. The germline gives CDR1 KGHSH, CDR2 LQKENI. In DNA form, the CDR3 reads TGTGCCAGCTCCATCCAGTCGGACAGGGTCTACGAGCAGTACTTC. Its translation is CASSIQSDRVYEQYF.

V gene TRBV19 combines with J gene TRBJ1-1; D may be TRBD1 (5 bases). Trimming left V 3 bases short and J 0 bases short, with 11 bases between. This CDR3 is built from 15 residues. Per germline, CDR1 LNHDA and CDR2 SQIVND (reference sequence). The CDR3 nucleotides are TGTGCCAGTAGTATGGGGGGGGTGGTGAACACTGAAGCTTTCTTT. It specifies CASSMGGVVNTEAFF.

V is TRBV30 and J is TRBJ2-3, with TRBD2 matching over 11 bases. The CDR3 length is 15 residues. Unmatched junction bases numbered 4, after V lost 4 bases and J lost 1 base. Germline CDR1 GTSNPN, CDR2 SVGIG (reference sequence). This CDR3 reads CAWNILAGGTDTQYF. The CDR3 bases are TGTGCCTGGAATATACTAGCGGGAGGCACAGATACGCAGTATTTT.

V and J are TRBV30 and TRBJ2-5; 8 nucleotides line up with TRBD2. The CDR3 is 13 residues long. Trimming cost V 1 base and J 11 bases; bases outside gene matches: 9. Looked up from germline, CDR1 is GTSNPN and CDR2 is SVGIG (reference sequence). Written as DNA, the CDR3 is TGTGCCTGGAGTGCCGGGACTAGAATTCAGCAGTACTTC. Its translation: CAWSAGTRIQQYF. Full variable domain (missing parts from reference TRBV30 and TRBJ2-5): SQTIHQWPATLVQPVGSPLSLECTVEGTSNPNLYWYRQAAGRGLQLLFYSVGIGQISSEVPQNLSASRPQDRQFILSSKKLLLSDSGFYLCAWSAGTRIQQYFGPGTRLLVL.

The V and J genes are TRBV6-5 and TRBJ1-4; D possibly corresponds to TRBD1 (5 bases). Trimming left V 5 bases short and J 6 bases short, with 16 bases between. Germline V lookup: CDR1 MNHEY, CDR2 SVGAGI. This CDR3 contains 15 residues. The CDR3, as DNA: TGTGCCAGCAGTCACCAGGGTGCCGGCGATGAAAAACTGTTTTTT. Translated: CASSHQGAGDEKLFF.

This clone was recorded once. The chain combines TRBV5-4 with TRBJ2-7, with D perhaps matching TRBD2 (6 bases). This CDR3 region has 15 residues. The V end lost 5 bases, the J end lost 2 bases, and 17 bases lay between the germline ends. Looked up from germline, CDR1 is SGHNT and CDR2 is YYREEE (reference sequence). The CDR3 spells CASSPTLSGTYEQYF. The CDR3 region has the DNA TGTGCCAGCAGTCCAACTCTTAGCGGTACCTACGAGCAGTACTTC.

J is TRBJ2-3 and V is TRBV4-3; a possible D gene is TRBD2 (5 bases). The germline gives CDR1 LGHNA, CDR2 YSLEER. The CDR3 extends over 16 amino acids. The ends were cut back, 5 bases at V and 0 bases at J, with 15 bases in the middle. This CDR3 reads CASSERLSGSTDTQYF. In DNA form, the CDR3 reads TGCGCCAGCAGCGAAAGGCTCAGCGGTAGCACAGATACGCAGTATTTT.

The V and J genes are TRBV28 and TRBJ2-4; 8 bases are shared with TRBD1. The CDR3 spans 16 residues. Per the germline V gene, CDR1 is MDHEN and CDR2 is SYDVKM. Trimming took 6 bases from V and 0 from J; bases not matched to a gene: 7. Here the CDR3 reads CASSPQGALAKNIQYF. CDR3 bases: TGTGCCAGCAGCCCGCAGGGGGCCCTAGCCAAAAACATTCAGTACTTC.

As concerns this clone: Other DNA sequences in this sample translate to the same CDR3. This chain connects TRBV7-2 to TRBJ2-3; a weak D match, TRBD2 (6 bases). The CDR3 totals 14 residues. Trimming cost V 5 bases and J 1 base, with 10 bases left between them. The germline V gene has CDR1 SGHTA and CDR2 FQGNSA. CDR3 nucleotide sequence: TGTGCCAGCAGCCTACAGCGGGGCACAGATACGCAGTATTTT. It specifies CASSLQRGTDTQYF.

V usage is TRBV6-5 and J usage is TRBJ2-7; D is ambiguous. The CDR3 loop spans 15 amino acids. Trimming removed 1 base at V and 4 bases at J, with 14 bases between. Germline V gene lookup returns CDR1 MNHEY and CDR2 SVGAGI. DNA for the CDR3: TGTGCCAGCAGTTACTACAGCGACAATACGTACGAGCAGTACTTC. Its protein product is CASSYYSDNTYEQYF.

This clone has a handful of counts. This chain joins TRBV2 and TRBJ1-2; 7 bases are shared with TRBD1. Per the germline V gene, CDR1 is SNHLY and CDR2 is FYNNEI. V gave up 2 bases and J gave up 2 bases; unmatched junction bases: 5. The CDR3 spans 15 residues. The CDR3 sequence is CASSEKDRINYGYTF. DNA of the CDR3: TGTGCCAGCAGTGAAAAGGACAGGATCAACTATGGCTACACCTTC.

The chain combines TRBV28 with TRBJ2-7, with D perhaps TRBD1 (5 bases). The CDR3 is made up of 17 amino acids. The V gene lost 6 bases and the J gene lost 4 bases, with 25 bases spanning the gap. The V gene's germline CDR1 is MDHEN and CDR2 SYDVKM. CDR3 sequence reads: CASRVWSTLAGSYEQYF. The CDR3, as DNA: TGTGCCAGCAGAGTTTGGAGTACGTTGGCAGGGTCTTACGAGCAGTACTTC.

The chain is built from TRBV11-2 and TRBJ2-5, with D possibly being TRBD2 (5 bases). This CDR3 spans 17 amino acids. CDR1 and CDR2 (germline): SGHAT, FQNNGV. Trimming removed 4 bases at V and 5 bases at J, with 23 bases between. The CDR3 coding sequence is TGTGCCAGCAGCTCATCCTCTTGGGCTTTAAGGGAGGAGACCCAGTACTTC. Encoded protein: CASSSSSWALREETQYF.

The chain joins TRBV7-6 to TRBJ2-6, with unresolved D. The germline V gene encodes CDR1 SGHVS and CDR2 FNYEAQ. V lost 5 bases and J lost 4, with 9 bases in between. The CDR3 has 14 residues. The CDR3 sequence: CASSPLYGANVLTF. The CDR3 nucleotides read TGTGCCAGCAGCCCTCTTTACGGGGCCAACGTCCTGACTTTC.

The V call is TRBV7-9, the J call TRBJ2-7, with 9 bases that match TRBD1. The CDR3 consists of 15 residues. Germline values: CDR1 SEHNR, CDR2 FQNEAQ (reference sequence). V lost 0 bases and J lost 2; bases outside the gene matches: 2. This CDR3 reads CASSLAGTGTYEQYF. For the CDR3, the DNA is TGTGCCAGCAGCTTAGCTGGGACAGGGACCTACGAGCAGTACTTC.

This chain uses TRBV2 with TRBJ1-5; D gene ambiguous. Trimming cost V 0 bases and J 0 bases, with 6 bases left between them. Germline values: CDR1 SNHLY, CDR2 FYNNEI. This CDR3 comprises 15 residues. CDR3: CASSEATPSNQPQHF. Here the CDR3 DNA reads TGTGCCAGCAGTGAAGCGACACCTAGCAATCAGCCCCAGCATTTT. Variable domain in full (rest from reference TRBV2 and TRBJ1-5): EPEVTQTPSHQVTQMGQEVILRCVPISNHLYFYWYRQILGQKVEFLVSFYNNEISEKSEIFDDQFSVERPDGSNFTLKIRSTKLEDSAMYFCASSEATPSNQPQHFGDGTRLSIL.

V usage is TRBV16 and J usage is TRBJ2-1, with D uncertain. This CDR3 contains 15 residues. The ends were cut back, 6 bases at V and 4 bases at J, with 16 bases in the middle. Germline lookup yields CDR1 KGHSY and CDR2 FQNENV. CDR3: CASSLHIASYNEQFF. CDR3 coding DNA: TGTGCCAGCAGTTTGCATATCGCCAGTTACAATGAGCAGTTCTTC.

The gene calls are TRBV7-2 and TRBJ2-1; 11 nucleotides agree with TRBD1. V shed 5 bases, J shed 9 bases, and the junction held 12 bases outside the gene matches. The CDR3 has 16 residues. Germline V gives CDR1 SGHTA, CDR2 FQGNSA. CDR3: CASSRAPGQGESEQFF. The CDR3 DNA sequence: TGTGCCAGCAGCCGCGCTCCGGGACAGGGGGAGAGTGAGCAGTTCTTC. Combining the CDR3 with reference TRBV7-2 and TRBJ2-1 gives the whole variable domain GAGVSQSPSNKVTEKGKDVELRCDPISGHTALYWYRQSLGQGLEFLIYFQGNSAPDKSGLPSDRFSAERTGGSVSTLTIQRTQQEDSAVYLCASSRAPGQGESEQFFGPGTRLTVL.

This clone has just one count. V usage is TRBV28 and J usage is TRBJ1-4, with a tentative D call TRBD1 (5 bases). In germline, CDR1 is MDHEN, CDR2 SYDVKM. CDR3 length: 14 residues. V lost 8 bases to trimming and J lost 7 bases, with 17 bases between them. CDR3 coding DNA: TGTGCCAGCCGTCAGCAGGGACGGCCTGAAAAACTGTTTTTT. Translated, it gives CASRQQGRPEKLFF.

The CDR3 reads CASSLDGKSTEAFF. The CDR3 nucleotides are TGTGCCAGCAGCTTAGACGGGAAGAGCACTGAAGCTTTCTTT. The rearrangement uses TRBV11-3 and TRBJ1-1; unclear D gene. V shed 0 bases and J shed 4 bases, with 9 bases lying between them. CDR3 length: 14 residues. Germline loops: CDR1 SGHNT, CDR2 YENEEA. Full variable domain (rest looked up from reference TRBV11-3 and TRBJ1-1): EAGVVQSPRYKIIEKKQPVAFWCNPISGHNTLYWYLQNLGQGPELLIRYENEEAVDDSQLPKDRFSAERLKGVDSTLKIQPAELGDSAVYLCASSLDGKSTEAFFGQGTRLTVV.

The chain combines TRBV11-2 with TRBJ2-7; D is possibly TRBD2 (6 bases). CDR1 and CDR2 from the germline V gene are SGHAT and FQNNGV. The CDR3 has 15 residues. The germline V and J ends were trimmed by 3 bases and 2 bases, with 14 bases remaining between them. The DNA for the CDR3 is TGTGCCAGCAGCTTCTCCGGGACTGCTGCCTACGAGCAGTACTTC. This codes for CASSFSGTAAYEQYF. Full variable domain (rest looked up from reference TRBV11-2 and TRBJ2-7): EAGVAQSPRYKIIEKRQSVAFWCNPISGHATLYWYQQILGQGPKLLIQFQNNGVVDDSQLPKDRFSAERLKGVDSTLKIQPAKLEDSAVYLCASSFSGTAAYEQYFGPGTRLTVT.

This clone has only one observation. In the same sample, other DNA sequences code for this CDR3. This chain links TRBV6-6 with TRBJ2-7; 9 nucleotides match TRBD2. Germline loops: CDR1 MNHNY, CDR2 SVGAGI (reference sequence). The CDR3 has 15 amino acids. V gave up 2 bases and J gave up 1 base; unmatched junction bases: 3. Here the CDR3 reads CASSYGLAGSYEQYF. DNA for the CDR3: TGTGCCAGCAGTTACGGGCTAGCGGGGTCCTACGAGCAGTACTTC.

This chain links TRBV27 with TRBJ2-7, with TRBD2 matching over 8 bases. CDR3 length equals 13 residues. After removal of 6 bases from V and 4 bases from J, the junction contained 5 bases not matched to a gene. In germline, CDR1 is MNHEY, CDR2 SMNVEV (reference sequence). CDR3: CASRWTSSYEQYF. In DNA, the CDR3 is TGTGCCAGCAGGTGGACTAGCTCTTACGAGCAGTACTTC.

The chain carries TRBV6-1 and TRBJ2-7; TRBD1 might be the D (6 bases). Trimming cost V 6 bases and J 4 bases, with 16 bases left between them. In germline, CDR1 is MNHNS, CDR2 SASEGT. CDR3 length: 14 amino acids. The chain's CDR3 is CASRNRQVRYEQYF. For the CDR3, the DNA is TGTGCCAGCAGAAATAGACAGGTTAGGTACGAGCAGTACTTC.